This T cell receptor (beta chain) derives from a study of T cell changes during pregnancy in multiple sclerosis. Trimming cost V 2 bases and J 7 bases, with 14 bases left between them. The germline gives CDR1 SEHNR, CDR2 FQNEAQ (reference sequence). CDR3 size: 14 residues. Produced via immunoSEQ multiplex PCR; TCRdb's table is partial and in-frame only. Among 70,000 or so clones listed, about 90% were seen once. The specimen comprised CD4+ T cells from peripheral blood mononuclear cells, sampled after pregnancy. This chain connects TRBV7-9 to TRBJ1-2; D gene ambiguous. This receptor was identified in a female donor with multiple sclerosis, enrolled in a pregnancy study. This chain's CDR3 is CASSLNEMRGGYTF. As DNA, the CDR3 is TGTGCCAGCAGCTTAAATGAAATGCGAGGTGGCTACACCTTC.